This T cell receptor beta chain is drawn from a study of T-cell memory formation after mild COVID-19. Study as a whole: Largely, TCR clusters stayed within a single donor.

This clonotype has a handful of counts. Its antigen is currently unknown. TCRdb re-called the 5' RACE reads with MiXCR, one entry per CDR3 protein. The sample lists approximately 400,000 distinct CDR3 sequences, 20% to 25% seen once, with roughly 9.7% in the top ten. Notes on the study in general: CD4+ contracting clones were mainly CM and EM; CD8+ ones, EMRA. The study found balanced CD4/CD8 in clones contracting day 15 to 85 and a CD4+ lean in later expanders.

Germline CDR1 reads MGHRA; CDR2 reads YSYEKL. The CDR3 runs 18 residues. Deletions cut 2 bases from V and 0 bases from J, with 19 bases between. This receptor was identified in an adult woman who had mild COVID-19 (a few samples of this study predate the infection). Cell type and time point are not known. The chain uses TRBV4-1 and TRBJ1-2, with TRBD1 as a possible D gene (6 bases). Sequenced input: PBMCs or a T cell subset sorted from them (not recorded which). The CDR3 sequence: CASSQPTAGTLANYGYTF. The CDR3 DNA sequence: TGCGCCAGCAGCCAACCAACCGCCGGGACACTGGCTAACTATGGCTACACCTTC.